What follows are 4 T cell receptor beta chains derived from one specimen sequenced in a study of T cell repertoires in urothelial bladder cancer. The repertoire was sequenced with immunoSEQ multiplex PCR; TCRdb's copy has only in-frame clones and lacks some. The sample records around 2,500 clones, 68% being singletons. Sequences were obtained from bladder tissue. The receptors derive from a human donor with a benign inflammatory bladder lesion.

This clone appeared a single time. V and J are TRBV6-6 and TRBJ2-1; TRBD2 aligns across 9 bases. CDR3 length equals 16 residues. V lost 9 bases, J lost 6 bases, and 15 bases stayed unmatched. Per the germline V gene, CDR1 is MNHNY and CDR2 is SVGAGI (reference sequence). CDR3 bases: TGTGCCAGTAACGGTGGGGGTAGCGGGAGCGTCAATGAGCAGTTCTTC. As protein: CASNGGGSGSVNEQFF.

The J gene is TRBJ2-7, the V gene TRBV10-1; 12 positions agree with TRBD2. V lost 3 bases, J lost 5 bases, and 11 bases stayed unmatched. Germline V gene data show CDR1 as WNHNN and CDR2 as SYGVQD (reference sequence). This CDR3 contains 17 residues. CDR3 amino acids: CASSDPPTSGRNHEQYV. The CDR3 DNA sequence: TGCGCCAGCAGTGACCCCCCTACTAGCGGGAGGAACCACGAGCAGTACGTC.

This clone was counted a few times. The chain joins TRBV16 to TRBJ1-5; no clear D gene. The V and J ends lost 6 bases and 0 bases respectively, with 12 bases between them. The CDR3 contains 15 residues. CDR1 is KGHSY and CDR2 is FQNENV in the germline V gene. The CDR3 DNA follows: TGTGCCAGCAGTTCTGATGGGGATAGCAATCAGCCCCAGCATTTT. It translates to CASSSDGDSNQPQHF.

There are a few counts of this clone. The chain's CDR3 is CASSLRGGYEQYF. The DNA of the CDR3 is TGTGCCAGCAGCTTAAGAGGGGGCTACGAGCAGTACTTC. The chain is built from TRBV7-9 and TRBJ2-7, with D possibly matching TRBD1 (6 bases). Germline V gives CDR1 SEHNR, CDR2 FQNEAQ (reference sequence). V was cut by 2 bases and J by 3 bases, with 8 bases left in between. The CDR3 is 13 amino acids.